The clone carrying this T cell receptor beta chain was counted a few times. This entry comes from a study of cytomegalovirus exposure and HLA in healthy donors. Both 60 Vbeta primers and 13 Jbeta primers went into the PCR. Profiled with immunoSEQ multiplex PCR; TCRdb holds only in-frame clones, not every one. The profile shows 300,000 or so clones, just under 85% of them singletons. This CDR3 comprises 13 residues. Germline V gives CDR1 SGHDT, CDR2 YYEEEE. V shed 4 bases, J shed 5 bases, and the junction held 5 bases outside the gene matches. The sequenced sample consisted of PBMCs. The gene calls are TRBV5-6 and TRBJ2-5; the match to TRBD2 covers 7 bases. The clonotype originates from a woman aged 40-49 years in good health and CMV-seropositive. The CDR3 is CASSPSGTETQYF. Here the CDR3 DNA reads TGTGCCAGCAGCCCAAGCGGGACGGAGACCCAGTACTTC.